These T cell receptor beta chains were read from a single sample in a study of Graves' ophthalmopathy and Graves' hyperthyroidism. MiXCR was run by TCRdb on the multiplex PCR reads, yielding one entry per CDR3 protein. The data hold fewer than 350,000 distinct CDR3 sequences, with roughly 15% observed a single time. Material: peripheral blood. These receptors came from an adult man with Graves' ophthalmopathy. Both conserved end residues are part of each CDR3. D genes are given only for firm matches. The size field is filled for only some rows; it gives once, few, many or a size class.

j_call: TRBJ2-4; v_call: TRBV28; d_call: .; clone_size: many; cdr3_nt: TGTGCCAGCACCCCCGGTCGGAACATTCAGTACTTC; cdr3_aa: CASTPGRNIQYF
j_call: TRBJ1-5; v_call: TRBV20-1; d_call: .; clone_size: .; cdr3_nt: TGCAGTGCTAGAGAGGGGAGTAATCAGCCCCAGCATTTT; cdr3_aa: CSAREGSNQPQHF
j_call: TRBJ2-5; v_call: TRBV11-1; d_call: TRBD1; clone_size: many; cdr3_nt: TGTGCCAGCAGCTTAGGGAGACAGGGTTACGAGACCCAGTACTTC; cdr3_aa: CASSLGRQGYETQYF
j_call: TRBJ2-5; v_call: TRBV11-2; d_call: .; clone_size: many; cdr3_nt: TGTGCCAGCGACTCGGGTTCGGAGACCCAGTACTTC; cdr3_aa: CASDSGSETQYF
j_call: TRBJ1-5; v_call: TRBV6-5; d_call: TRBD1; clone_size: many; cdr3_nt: TGTGCCAGCAGTCCCGGGACAGGGGGCGATTATAGCAATCAGCCCCAGCATTTT; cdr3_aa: CASSPGTGGDYSNQPQHF
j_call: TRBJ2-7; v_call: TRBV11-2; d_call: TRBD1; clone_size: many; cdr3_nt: TGTGCCAGCAGCTCCAGGGGGATAGCCTACGAGCAGTACTTC; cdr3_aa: CASSSRGIAYEQYF
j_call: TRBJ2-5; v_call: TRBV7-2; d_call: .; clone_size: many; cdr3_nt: TGTGCCAGCAGCTTAGTAGCTGTAACGGAGACCCAGTACTTC; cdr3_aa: CASSLVAVTETQYF
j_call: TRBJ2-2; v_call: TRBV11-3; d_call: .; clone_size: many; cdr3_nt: TGTGCCAGCAGTCGGGTAGCCGGGGAGCTGTTTTTT; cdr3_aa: CASSRVAGELFF
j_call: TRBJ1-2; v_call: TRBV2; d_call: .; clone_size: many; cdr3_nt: TGTGCCAGCAGACCTTTGACAGGACGCTATGGCTACACCTTC; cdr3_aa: CASRPLTGRYGYTF
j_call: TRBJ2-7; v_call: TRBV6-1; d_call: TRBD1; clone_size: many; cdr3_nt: TGTGCCAGCAGTATCGGACAGGGAGTTTCCTACGAGCAGTACTTC; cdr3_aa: CASSIGQGVSYEQYF
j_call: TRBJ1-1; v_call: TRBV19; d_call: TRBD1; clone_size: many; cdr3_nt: TGTGCCAGTAGTACAGGGACAGCCTACGATCGGGCTTTCTTT; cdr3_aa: CASSTGTAYDRAFF
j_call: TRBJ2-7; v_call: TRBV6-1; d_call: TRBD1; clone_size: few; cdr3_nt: TGTGCCAGCAGTATCAGACAGGGTAAATCCTACGAGCAGTACTTC; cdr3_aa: CASSIRQGKSYEQYF
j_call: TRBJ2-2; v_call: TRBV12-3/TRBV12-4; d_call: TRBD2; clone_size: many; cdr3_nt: TGTGCCAGCAAGGGGACTAGTATTACCGGGGAGCTGTTTTTT; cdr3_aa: CASKGTSITGELFF
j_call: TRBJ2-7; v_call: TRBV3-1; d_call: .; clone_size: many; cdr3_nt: TGTGCCAGCAGCCCCAGGAATCCGGGACGCGAGCAGTACTTC; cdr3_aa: CASSPRNPGREQYF
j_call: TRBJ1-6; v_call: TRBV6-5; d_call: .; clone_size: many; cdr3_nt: TGTGCCAGCCTCCGTGTGGCGACAGGTCGGAATTCACCCCTCCACTTT; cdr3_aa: CASLRVATGRNSPLHF
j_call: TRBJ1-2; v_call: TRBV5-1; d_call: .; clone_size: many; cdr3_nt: TGCGCCAGCAGCGTGCCCGGGAACCTCTCCGTTAACTATGGCTACACCTTC; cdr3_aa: CASSVPGNLSVNYGYTF
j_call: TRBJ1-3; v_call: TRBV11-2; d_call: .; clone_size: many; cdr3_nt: TGTGCCAGCAGCTCCTATGGAAACACCATATATTTT; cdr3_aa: CASSSYGNTIYF
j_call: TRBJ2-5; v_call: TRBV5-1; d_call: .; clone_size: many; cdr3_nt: TGCGCCAGCAGCTTGACAGAAGGTGTAGAGACCCAGTACTTC; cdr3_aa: CASSLTEGVETQYF
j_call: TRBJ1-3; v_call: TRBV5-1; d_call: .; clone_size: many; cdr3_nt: TGCGCCAGCAGTTTTCAAGACTCTGGAAACACCATATATTTT; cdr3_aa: CASSFQDSGNTIYF
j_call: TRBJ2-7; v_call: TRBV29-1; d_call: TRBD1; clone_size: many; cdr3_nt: TGCAGCGTTGAAGGGGGGAGAGGGACAGCGTGGGACGAGCAGTACTTC; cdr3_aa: CSVEGGRGTAWDEQYF
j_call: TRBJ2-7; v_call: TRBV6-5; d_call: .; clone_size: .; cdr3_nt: TGTGCCAGCAGTTACTCGATACTCGCAACCTACGAGCAGTACTTC; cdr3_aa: CASSYSILATYEQYF
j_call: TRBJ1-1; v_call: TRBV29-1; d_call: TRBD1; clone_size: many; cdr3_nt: TGCAGCGTTGGGACAGGGAACACTGAAGCTTTCTTT; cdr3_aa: CSVGTGNTEAFF
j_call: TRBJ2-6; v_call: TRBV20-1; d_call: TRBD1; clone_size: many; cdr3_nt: TGCAGTGCTAGAGGAGGACAGGGAGTCTCTGGGGCCAACGTCCTGACTTTC; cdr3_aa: CSARGGQGVSGANVLTF
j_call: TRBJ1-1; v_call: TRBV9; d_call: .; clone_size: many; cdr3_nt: TGTGCCAGCAGCGTGGGCCCGGGAGGGACTGAAGCTTCCTTT; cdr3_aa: CASSVGPGGTEASF
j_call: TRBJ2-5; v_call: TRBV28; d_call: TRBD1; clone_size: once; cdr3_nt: TGTGCCAGCTTCCAAGGACAGGGTGGAGAGACCCAGTACTTC; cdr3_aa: CASFQGQGGETQYF
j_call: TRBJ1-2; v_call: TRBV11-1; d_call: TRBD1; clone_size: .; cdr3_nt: TGTGCCAGCAGCTTACGGACAGGGGGCGCGGGGAACTATGGCTACACCTTC; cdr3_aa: CASSLRTGGAGNYGYTF
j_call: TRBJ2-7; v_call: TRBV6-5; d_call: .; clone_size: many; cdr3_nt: TGTGCCAGCAGGCTAGCGTTCTCCTACGAGCAGTACTTC; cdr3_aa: CASRLAFSYEQYF
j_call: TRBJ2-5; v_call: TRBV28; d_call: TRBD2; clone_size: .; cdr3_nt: TGTGCCAGCAGTTTTTATCGGGGGGGTCAAGAGACCCAGTACTTC; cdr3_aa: CASSFYRGGQETQYF
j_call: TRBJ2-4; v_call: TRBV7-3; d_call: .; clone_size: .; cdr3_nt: TGTGCCAGCAGCTCCAACCGTAATCTAGCCAAAAACATTCAGTACTTC; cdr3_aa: CASSSNRNLAKNIQYF
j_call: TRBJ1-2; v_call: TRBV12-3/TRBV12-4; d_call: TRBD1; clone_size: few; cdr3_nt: TGTGCCAGCAGAGATACCGGGACAGGGGGAGGCTACACCTTC; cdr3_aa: CASRDTGTGGGYTF
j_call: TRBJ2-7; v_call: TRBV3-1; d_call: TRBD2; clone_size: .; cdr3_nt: TGTGCCAGCAGCCAAGGACTCCTAGCGGTTGCCTACGAGCAGTACTTC; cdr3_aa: CASSQGLLAVAYEQYF
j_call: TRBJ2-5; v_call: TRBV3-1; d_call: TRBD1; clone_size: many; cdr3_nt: TGTGCCAGCAGCCAACCTCATCCGGGACAGGTGGTGGAGACCCAGTACTTC; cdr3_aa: CASSQPHPGQVVETQYF
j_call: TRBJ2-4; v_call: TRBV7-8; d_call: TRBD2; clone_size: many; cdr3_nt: TGTGCCAGCAGCCCCGGACTAGCGGGAGAGGCGGCCAAAAACATTCAGTACTTC; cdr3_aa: CASSPGLAGEAAKNIQYF
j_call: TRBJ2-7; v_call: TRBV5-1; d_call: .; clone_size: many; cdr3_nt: TGCGCCAGCAGCTGGGGGGCCCCGGGACAAGGTTCCTACGAGCAGTACTTC; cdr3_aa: CASSWGAPGQGSYEQYF
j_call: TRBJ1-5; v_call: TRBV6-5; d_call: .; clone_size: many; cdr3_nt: TGTGCCAGCAGTTCACAGTGGGGTAGCAATCAGCCCCAGCATTTT; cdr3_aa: CASSSQWGSNQPQHF
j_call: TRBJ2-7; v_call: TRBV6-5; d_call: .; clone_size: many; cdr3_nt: TGTGCCAGCAGTCCCTCAAAAGAGCAGTACTTC; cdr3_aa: CASSPSKEQYF
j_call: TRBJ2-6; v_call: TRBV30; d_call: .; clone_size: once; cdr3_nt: TGTGCCTGGAGTGTACTAGTGGCTGGGGCCAACGTCCTGATTTTC; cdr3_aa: CAWSVLVAGANVLIF
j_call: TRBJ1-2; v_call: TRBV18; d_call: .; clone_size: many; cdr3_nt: TGTGCCAGCTCACCAAATAAAGGTGGCTACACCTTC; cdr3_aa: CASSPNKGGYTF
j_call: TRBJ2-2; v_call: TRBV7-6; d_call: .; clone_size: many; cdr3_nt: TGTGCCAGCCAGTACGCGATTGACACCGGGGAGCTGTTTTTT; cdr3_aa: CASQYAIDTGELFF
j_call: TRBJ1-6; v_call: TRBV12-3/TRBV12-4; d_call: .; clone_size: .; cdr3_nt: TGTGCCAGCAGCGTCCAGGCCACAGAGGGTAATTCACCCCTCCACTTT; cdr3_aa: CASSVQATEGNSPLHF
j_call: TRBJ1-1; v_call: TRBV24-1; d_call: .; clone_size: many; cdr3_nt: TGTGCCACCAGTCCGGGGGAAGACACTGAAGCTTTCTTT; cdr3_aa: CATSPGEDTEAFF